This T cell receptor (beta chain) was documented in a study of neurological immune-mediated disorders. The cDNA came from 5'RACE, which used 10-nucleotide random UMIs. From 15-18 subjects, over 160 million TCR-beta sequences were obtained in each sequencing run. TCRdb passed the 5' RACE reads through MiXCR, listing each CDR3 protein once. The sample has 95,000 to 110,000 distinct CDR3 sequences, 11% seen once. Overall study findings and caveats: HTLV-1-associated myelopathy ranked highest for TCR clonal expansion and multiple sclerosis lowest, beneath healthy controls.

Time point reported: longitudinal time-point 3. The study built unsorted libraries from 2 million PBMCs kept at -80 C. This clonotype occurred many times. Its antigen is still unknown. The sample was PBMCs. The origin of this receptor is a female donor with HTLV-1-associated myelopathy (HAM/TSP).

This CDR3 reads CASSPLNNEQFF. The DNA of the CDR3 is TGTGCCAGCAGCCCCCTTAACAATGAGCAGTTCTTC. This chain uses TRBV4-2 with TRBJ2-1; no clear D. The CDR3 is 12 residues long. Germline V gene lookup returns CDR1 LGHNA and CDR2 YNFKEQ. The ends were cut back, 4 bases at V and 5 bases at J, with 6 bases in the middle.